This TCR beta chain was profiled in a study of response to subunit inactivated influenza vaccine. General study points: It was the authors' suggestion that each seasonal influenza vaccination recruits few new T cells.

TCRdb ran MiXCR on the RT-PCR reads and lists one entry per CDR3 protein. Found here are 700,000 to 900,000 distinct CDR3 sequences, roughly 20% of them singletons; the top ten hold 9.5% to 13%. This clonotype was counted between two and nine times. Its antigen is not identified. This CDR3 has 15 amino acids. The V gene lost 6 bases and the J gene lost 5 bases, with 19 bases spanning the gap. Germline CDR1 is MGHDK and CDR2 is SYGVNS. This TCR was recovered from a man aged 45-65 years who received an inactivated influenza vaccine. The source was PBMCs from blood, collected around 5 days after vaccination. The rearrangement joins TRBV25-1 to TRBJ2-5; D is unresolved. DNA of the CDR3: TGTGCCAGCAGCGTTCCGGGCTCGAGATCGGAGACCCAGTACTTC. Its translation: CASSVPGSRSETQYF.